Shown below are 10 T cell receptor beta chains from a single sample sequenced in a study of cytomegalovirus exposure and HLA in healthy donors. The study ran its PCR with 60 Vbeta and 13 Jbeta primers. Sequencing used immunoSEQ multiplex PCR; TCRdb keeps in-frame clones, though not all of them. The data contain about 98,000 clones, roughly three quarters of them singletons. Specimen: PBMCs. These receptors were taken from a man aged 35 to 55 in good health and CMV-seronegative.

This clone is a singleton in its sample. The chain employs TRBV5-1 and TRBJ2-3; 10 nucleotides match TRBD2. This CDR3 contains 17 residues. CDR1 is SGHRS, CDR2 YFSETQ, per germline. J was trimmed by 2 bases and V by 0 bases; bases with no gene match: 6. The CDR3 DNA sequence: TGCGCCAGCAGCTTGGACTTTAGCGGGGGGACCACAGATACGCAGTATTTT. It specifies CASSLDFSGGTTDTQYF. Full variable domain (missing parts from reference TRBV5-1 and TRBJ2-3): KAGVTQTPRYLIKTRGQQVTLSCSPISGHRSVSWYQQTPGQGLQFLFEYFSETQRNKGNFPGRFSGRQFSNSRSEMNVSTLELGDSALYLCASSLDFSGGTTDTQYFGPGTRLTVL.

The rearrangement uses TRBV7-3 and TRBJ2-3, with 8 bases identical to TRBD1. After removal of 5 bases from V and 1 base from J, the junction contained 8 bases not matched to a gene. Per the germline V gene, CDR1 is SGHTA and CDR2 is FQGTGA. CDR3 length: 16 residues. CDR3 DNA: TGTGCCAGCAGCCAAACGCCGGGACAGGGCACAGATACGCAGTATTTT. This translates into CASSQTPGQGTDTQYF.

The chain is built from TRBV5-4 and TRBJ2-3; 8 bases line up with TRBD2. The CDR3 is 15 amino acids. Germline V lookup: CDR1 SGHNT, CDR2 YYREEE (reference sequence). The trim removed 2 bases at V and 4 bases at J, leaving 6 bases unmatched. The CDR3 is CASSLRGGQPDTQYF. CDR3 DNA sequence: TGTGCCAGCAGCTTACGGGGGGGCCAACCAGATACGCAGTATTTT.

This chain connects TRBV10-3 to TRBJ2-5, with D maybe TRBD2 (7 bases). Germline V gene data show CDR1 as ENHRY and CDR2 as SYGVKD. The V and J ends lost 3 bases and 6 bases respectively, with 11 bases between them. This CDR3 region has 13 residues. CDR3 residues: CAISETGGQTQYF. In DNA, the CDR3 is TGTGCCATCAGTGAAACCGGGGGGCAGACCCAGTACTTC.

V usage is TRBV6-5 and J usage is TRBJ1-6; possibly TRBD1 for D (5 bases). V lost 2 bases and J 7 bases, leaving 15 bases between the germline ends. Per germline, CDR1 MNHEY and CDR2 SVGAGI. This CDR3 has 16 amino acids. This CDR3 reads CASSYAQGRVNSPLHF. The CDR3 nucleotides are TGTGCCAGCAGTTACGCCCAGGGCAGGGTCAATTCACCCCTCCACTTT.

This clone was picked up one time. This rearrangement joins TRBV2 to TRBJ2-1; a weak D match, TRBD2 (7 bases). Germline V CDR1 and CDR2: SNHLY, FYNNEI. The CDR3 totals 12 residues. The V gene lost 6 bases and the J gene lost 7 bases, with 10 bases spanning the gap. CDR3 nucleotides: TGTGCCAGCAGAGGGGGGGGGAATGAGCAGTTCTTC. This gives the protein CASRGGGNEQFF.

J is TRBJ2-7 and V is TRBV19, with 9 bases lining up with TRBD1. Trimming removed 6 bases from V and 6 bases from J; junction bases left unmatched: 12. CDR3 length: 15 amino acids. Germline V gene data show CDR1 as LNHDA and CDR2 as SQIVND (reference sequence). The CDR3 spells CASSYGDRVFGEQYF. In DNA, the CDR3 is TGTGCCAGTAGCTATGGGGACAGGGTATTCGGCGAGCAGTACTTC.

This chain connects TRBV5-4 to TRBJ2-7; D is perhaps TRBD1 (6 bases). This CDR3 is built from 14 residues. The ends were cut back, 0 bases at V and 7 bases at J, with 14 bases in the middle. Germline CDR1 and CDR2: SGHNT and YYREEE (reference sequence). CDR3 in amino acids: CASSLGSQGREQYF. The CDR3 DNA reads as TGTGCCAGCAGCTTGGGCAGTCAGGGGCGAGAGCAGTACTTC.

The rearrangement joins TRBV10-3 to TRBJ2-1; perhaps TRBD2 as D (6 bases). CDR1 is ENHRY, CDR2 SYGVKD, per germline. Trimming cost V 10 bases and J 0 bases, with 16 bases left between them. The CDR3 contains 15 residues. This CDR3 reads CATHGTESSYNEQFF. The CDR3 DNA reads TGTGCCACCCACGGGACTGAAAGCTCCTACAATGAGCAGTTCTTC.

A few counts support this clone. The rearrangement joins TRBV2 to TRBJ1-5; 10 bases match TRBD1. The V gene end was trimmed by 7 bases and the J gene end by 6 bases; junction bases not matched to a gene: 9. The CDR3 totals 15 residues. Germline V lookup: CDR1 SNHLY, CDR2 FYNNEI. CDR3 amino acids: CASISGTGVGQPQHF. The CDR3 region has the DNA TGTGCCAGCATTTCCGGGACAGGGGTTGGTCAGCCCCAGCATTTT.